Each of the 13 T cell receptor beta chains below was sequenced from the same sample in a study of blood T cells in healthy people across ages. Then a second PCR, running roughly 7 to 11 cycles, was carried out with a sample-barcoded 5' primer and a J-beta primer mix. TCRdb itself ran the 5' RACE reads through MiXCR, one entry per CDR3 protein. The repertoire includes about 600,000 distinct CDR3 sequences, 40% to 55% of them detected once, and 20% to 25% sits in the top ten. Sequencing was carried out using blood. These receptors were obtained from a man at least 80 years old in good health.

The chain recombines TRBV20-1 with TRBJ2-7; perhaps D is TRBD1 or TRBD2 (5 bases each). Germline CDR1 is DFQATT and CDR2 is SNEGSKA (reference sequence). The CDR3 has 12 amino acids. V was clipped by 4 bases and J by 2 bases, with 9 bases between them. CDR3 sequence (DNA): TGCAGTGCTACACGGGACCCCTACGAGCAGTACTTC. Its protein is CSATRDPYEQYF.

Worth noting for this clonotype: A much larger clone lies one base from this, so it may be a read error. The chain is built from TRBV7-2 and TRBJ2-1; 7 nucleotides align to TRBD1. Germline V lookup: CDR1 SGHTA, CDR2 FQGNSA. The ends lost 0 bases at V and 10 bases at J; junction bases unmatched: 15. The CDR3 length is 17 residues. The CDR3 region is CASSLALGTEIYYEQFF. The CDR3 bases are TGTGCCAGCAGCTTAGCGTTAGGGACAGAGATCTACTACGAGCAGTTCTTC.

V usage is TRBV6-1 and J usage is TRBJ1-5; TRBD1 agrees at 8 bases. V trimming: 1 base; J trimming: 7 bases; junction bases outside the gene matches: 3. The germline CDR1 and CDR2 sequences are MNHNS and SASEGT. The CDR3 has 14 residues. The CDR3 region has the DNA TGTGCCAGCAGTGAAGAGACAGGGGACCAGCCCCAGCATTTT. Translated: CASSEETGDQPQHF.

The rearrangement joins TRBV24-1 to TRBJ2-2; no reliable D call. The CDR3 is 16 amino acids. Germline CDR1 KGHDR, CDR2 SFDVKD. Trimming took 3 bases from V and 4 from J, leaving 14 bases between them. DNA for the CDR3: TGTGCCACCAGTGATCCCCGGGTCAAGGTCACCGGGGAGCTGTTTTTT. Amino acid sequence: CATSDPRVKVTGELFF.

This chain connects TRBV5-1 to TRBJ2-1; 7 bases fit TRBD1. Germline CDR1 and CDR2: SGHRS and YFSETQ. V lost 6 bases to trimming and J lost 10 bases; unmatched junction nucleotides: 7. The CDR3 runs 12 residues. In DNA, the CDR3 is TGCGCCAGCACCCGGGACAGTGGGGAGCAGTTCTTC. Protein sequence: CASTRDSGEQFF.

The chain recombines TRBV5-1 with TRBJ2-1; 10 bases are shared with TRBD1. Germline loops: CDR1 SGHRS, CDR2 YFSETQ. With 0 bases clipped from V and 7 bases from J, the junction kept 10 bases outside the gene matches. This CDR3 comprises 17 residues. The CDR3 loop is CASSLAGGQGRWNEQFF. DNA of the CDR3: TGCGCCAGCAGCTTGGCTGGGGGACAGGGGCGGTGGAATGAGCAGTTCTTC.

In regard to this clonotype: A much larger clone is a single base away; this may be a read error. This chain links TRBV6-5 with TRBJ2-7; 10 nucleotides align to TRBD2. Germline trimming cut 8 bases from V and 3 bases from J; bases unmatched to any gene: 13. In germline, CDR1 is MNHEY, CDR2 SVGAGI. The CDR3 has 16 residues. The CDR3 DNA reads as TGTGCCAGCGGCAATCCACGGACTAGCGGAATCTACGAGCAGTACTTC. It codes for CASGNPRTSGIYEQYF.

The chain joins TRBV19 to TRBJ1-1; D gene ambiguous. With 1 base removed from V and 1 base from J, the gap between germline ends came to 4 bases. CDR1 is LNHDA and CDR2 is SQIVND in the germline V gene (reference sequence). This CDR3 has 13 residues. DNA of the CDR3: TGTGCCAGTAGTATAGGCTGGAACACTGAAGCTTTCTTT. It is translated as CASSIGWNTEAFF.

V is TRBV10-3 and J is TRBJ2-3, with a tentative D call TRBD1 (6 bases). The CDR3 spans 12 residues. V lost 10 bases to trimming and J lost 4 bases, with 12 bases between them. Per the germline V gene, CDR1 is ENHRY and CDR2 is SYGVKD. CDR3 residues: CATKQGSDTQYF. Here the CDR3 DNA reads TGTGCCACCAAACAGGGCTCAGATACGCAGTATTTT.

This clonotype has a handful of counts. The CDR3 DNA sequence: TGCGCCAGCAGCCCAGCACAGGGTTCCTACGAGCAGTACTTC. This gives the protein CASSPAQGSYEQYF. The chain uses TRBV4-3 and TRBJ2-7; possible D gene TRBD1, 6 bases. This CDR3 comprises 14 residues. Trimming removed 4 bases from V and 1 base from J, with 11 bases in between. The germline gives CDR1 LGHNA, CDR2 YSLEER.

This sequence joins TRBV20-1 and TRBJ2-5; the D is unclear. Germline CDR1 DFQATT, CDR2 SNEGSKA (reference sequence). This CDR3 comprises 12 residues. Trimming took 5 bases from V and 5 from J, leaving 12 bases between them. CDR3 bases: TGCAGTGCTCCAGGTCAGGTGGAGACCCAGTACTTC. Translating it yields CSAPGQVETQYF.

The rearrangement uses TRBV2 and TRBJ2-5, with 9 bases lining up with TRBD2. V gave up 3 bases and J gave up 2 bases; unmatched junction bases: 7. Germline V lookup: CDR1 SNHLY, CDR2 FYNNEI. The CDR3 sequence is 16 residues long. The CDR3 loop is CASSDVASGMQETQYF. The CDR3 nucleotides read TGTGCCAGCAGTGATGTGGCTAGCGGGATGCAAGAGACCCAGTACTTC.

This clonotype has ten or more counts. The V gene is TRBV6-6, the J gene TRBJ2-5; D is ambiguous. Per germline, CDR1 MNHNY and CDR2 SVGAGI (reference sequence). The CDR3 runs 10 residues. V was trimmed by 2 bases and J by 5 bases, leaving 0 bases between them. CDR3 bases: TGTGCCAGCAGTTACGAGACCCAGTACTTC. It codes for CASSYETQYF.